This TCR beta chain was identified during a study of tumor-infiltrating lymphocytes in primary liver carcinoma. Whole-study context: Participating patients were men and women between 30 and 69 years old. Tumors were staged T1-T3 N0M0 and measured about 4 to 11 cm across. Study-level results: Unsorted bulk processing meant the study did not compare CD4+ and CD8+ repertoires.

Germline DNA was also extracted, with blood RNA taken from unsorted whole blood. There were only treatment-naive patients, all with chronic HBV infection. To note about this clonotype: Its cognate antigen is unknown. A much more abundant neighbour one base away suggests this may be a read error.

Production of TCR beta cDNA used approximately 480 ng total RNA together with a constant-region primer. Libraries covering TCR beta were generated through three nested multiplex PCR rounds (using a slightly modified ARM-PCR). The two initial PCR rounds, around 10 cycles each, used TRBV1-TRBV30 forward and C-beta reverse primers. Each CDR3 protein gets one entry after TCRdb re-called the multiplex PCR reads with MiXCR. The sample includes about 330,000 distinct CDR3 sequences, roughly two thirds of them seen just once. The CDR3 contains 17 residues. Germline CDR1 reads SGHKS; CDR2 reads YYEKEE (reference sequence).

Specimen: peripheral blood. This receptor was obtained from a man aged 40-49 years with primary liver carcinoma and hepatitis B virus infection. The V call is TRBV5-5, the J call TRBJ2-4; D possibly matches TRBD1 or TRBD2 (5 bases each). In DNA form, the CDR3 reads TGTGCCAGCAGCTTGCTCGGGACGGGGCTAGCCAATAACATTCAGTACTTC. It codes for CASSLLGTGLANNIQYF. The full variable domain, completed using reference TRBV5-5 and TRBJ2-4, is DAGVTQSPTHLIKTRGQQVTLRCSPISGHKSVSWYQQVLGQGPQFIFQYYEKEERGRGNFPDRFSARQFPNYSSELNVNALLLGDSALYLCASSLLGTGLANNIQYFGAGTRLSVL.